These 16 T cell receptor beta chains share one sample of origin, sequenced in a study of blood T cell repertoires in COVID-19. Repertoires were generated with immunoSEQ multiplex PCR, while TCRdb's copy carries only in-frame clones and drops some. Found here are roughly 220,000 clones, around 86% of them singletons; the top ten hold approximately 2.9%. The material sequenced was peripheral blood. The receptors shown here come from a man aged 60 to 69 with acute or convalescent COVID-19.

CDR3 loop: CASATGSSGANVLTF. For the CDR3, the DNA is TGTGCCAGCGCCACAGGGTCATCTGGGGCCAACGTCCTGACTTTC. V gene TRBV28 combines with J gene TRBJ2-6; D is possibly TRBD1 (6 bases). V dropped 8 bases and J dropped 1 base, with 12 bases sitting between them. The germline V gene has CDR1 MDHEN and CDR2 SYDVKM. The CDR3 is made up of 15 amino acids.

The chain recombines TRBV5-4 with TRBJ1-2; 7 bases line up with TRBD1. The CDR3 runs 14 residues. Germline CDR1 reads SGHNT; CDR2 reads YYREEE (reference sequence). The J segment lost 7 bases and the V segment lost 0 bases, leaving 6 bases of the junction unmatched. Written as DNA, the CDR3 is TGTGCCAGCAGCTTGGGACAGGGCGGGCGTGGCTACACCTTC. Translating gives CASSLGQGGRGYTF.

This clone was detected once. As DNA, the CDR3 is TGTGCCAGTATAAGGGGAGGGAACACTGAAGCTTTCTTT. It is translated as CASIRGGNTEAFF. V and J are TRBV19 and TRBJ1-1; maybe TRBD1 (5 bases). This CDR3 is built from 13 residues. The germline V gene encodes CDR1 LNHDA and CDR2 SQIVND (reference sequence). Trimming shortened V by 7 bases and J by 1 base, and 10 bases separated the two germline ends. Supplemented by reference TRBV19 and TRBJ1-1, the full variable domain reads DGGITQSPKYLFRKEGQNVTLSCEQNLNHDAMYWYRQDPGQGLRLIYYSQIVNDFQKGDIAEGYSVSREKKESFPLTVTSAQKNPTAFYLCASIRGGNTEAFFGQGTRLTVV.

V gene TRBV5-6 combines with J gene TRBJ2-2; D unresolved. The CDR3 contains 14 residues. Germline V lookup: CDR1 SGHDT, CDR2 YYEEEE. The ends were cut back, 0 bases at V and 4 bases at J, with 7 bases in the middle. DNA for the CDR3: TGTGCCAGCAGCTTGGGGTTTAGCACCGGGGAGCTGTTTTTT. This encodes CASSLGFSTGELFF.

The sample holds a few counts of this clone. The gene calls are TRBV7-9 and TRBJ2-7, with TRBD1 as a possible D gene (5 bases). This CDR3 contains 15 residues. Per the germline V gene, CDR1 is SEHNR and CDR2 is FQNEAQ (reference sequence). V lost 1 base and J lost 0, with 10 bases in between. The CDR3 region has the DNA TGTGCCAGCAGCTTAGAAGGGGTCTCCTCCTACGAGCAGTACTTC. Its translation: CASSLEGVSSYEQYF.

The chain employs TRBV3-1 (or the pseudogene TRBV3-2) and TRBJ1-1; D perhaps matches TRBD1 (5 bases). CDR1 and CDR2 (germline): LGHDT, YNNKEL (reference sequence). CDR3 length: 13 residues. V was cut by 7 bases and J by 1 base, with 10 bases left in between. CDR3 amino acids: CASKVGGNTEAFF. CDR3 DNA: TGTGCCAGCAAGGTCGGGGGGAACACTGAAGCTTTCTTT.

The CDR3 reads CASSQWPGLAGRSSYNEQFF. The CDR3, as DNA: TGCGCCAGCAGTCAATGGCCGGGACTAGCGGGTAGGAGCTCCTACAATGAGCAGTTCTTC. The rearrangement uses TRBV23-1 and TRBJ2-1; 12 positions match TRBD2. TRBV23-1 counts as an open reading frame of uncertain function. The CDR3 spans 20 residues. Trimming cost V 1 base and J 0 bases; bases outside gene matches: 10.

J is TRBJ1-5 and V is TRBV27; 10 bases line up with TRBD1. The V gene end was trimmed by 4 bases and the J gene end by 0 bases; junction bases not matched to a gene: 15. Germline V gene lookup returns CDR1 MNHEY and CDR2 SMNVEV (reference sequence). The CDR3 sequence is 20 residues long. The CDR3 DNA is TGTGCCAGCAGTTCCGATAGGACAGGGGGTTTCCGCCATAGCAATCAGCCCCAGCATTTT. It specifies CASSSDRTGGFRHSNQPQHF.

The V gene is TRBV6-2 or TRBV6-3, the J gene TRBJ2-3, with a tentative D call TRBD1 (5 bases). The CDR3 covers 13 residues. The V end was cut by 2 bases, the J end by 6 bases, with 9 bases between. Germline V gene sequence: CDR1 MNHEY, CDR2 SVGEGT. The CDR3 sequence: CASSYQGFDTQYF. In DNA, the CDR3 is TGTGCCAGCAGTTACCAGGGTTTTGATACGCAGTATTTT.

The chain is built from TRBV19 and TRBJ2-7; 7 nucleotides agree with TRBD1. The junction had 4 bases not matched to a gene; V was cut back by 7 bases and J by 1 base. The CDR3 contains 13 residues. Germline CDR1 is LNHDA and CDR2 is SQIVND (reference sequence). The CDR3 region is CASNRGRSYEQYF. DNA of the CDR3: TGTGCCAGTAACAGGGGAAGATCCTACGAGCAGTACTTC.

The chain uses TRBV7-9 and TRBJ1-4; 8 positions agree with TRBD1. Germline V gene sequence: CDR1 SEHNR, CDR2 FQNEAQ (reference sequence). Unmatched junction bases numbered 10, after V lost 4 bases and J lost 3 bases. The CDR3 is made up of 17 amino acids. CDR3 amino acids: CASSSRWDRRSNEKLFF. In nucleotides, the CDR3 is TGTGCCAGCAGCTCACGTTGGGACAGGAGGTCTAATGAAAAACTGTTTTTT.

The chain couples TRBV11-2 to TRBJ2-3; 14 bases fit TRBD2. Germline CDR1 is SGHAT and CDR2 is FQNNGV. The trim removed 1 base at V and 6 bases at J, leaving 6 bases unmatched. The CDR3 runs 17 residues. CDR3 protein: CASSLAPGLAGEDTQYF. Here the CDR3 DNA reads TGTGCCAGCAGCTTAGCACCGGGACTAGCGGGGGAGGATACGCAGTATTTT.

This clone was detected only once. This chain joins TRBV4-3 and TRBJ2-1, with TRBD2 identical over 11 bases. This CDR3 is 18 amino acids long. Trimming at V came to 0 bases and at J to 8 bases, leaving 12 bases not matched to a gene. Germline CDR1 reads LGHNA; CDR2 reads YSLEER. The CDR3 loop is CASSQDSPVAGGPDEQFF. As DNA, the CDR3 is TGCGCCAGCAGCCAAGATTCCCCAGTAGCGGGGGGGCCGGATGAGCAGTTCTTC.

The chain couples TRBV19 to TRBJ1-5; D possibly corresponds to TRBD1 (6 bases). V was clipped by 0 bases and J by 1 base, with 16 bases between them. This CDR3 contains 18 residues. CDR1 and CDR2 from the germline V gene are LNHDA and SQIVND (reference sequence). The DNA for the CDR3 is TGTGCCAGTAGTATAGATCGGGGGGCGCGGACGAGCAATCAGCCCCAGCATTTT. This translates into CASSIDRGARTSNQPQHF.

V usage is TRBV3-1 (or the pseudogene TRBV3-2) and J usage is TRBJ2-5; 7 bases match TRBD1. There are 15 residues in the CDR3. Germline values: CDR1 LGHDT, CDR2 YNNKEL (reference sequence). Trimming at V came to 10 bases and at J to 5 bases, leaving 16 bases not matched to a gene. CDR3 region: CATASPTGPRETQYF. CDR3 nucleotide sequence: TGTGCCACCGCCTCCCCGACAGGGCCGAGGGAGACCCAGTACTTC.

The rearrangement joins TRBV2 to TRBJ2-3, with TRBD2 matching over 11 bases. Germline CDR1 is SNHLY and CDR2 is FYNNEI. V gave up 1 base and J gave up 6 bases; unmatched junction bases: 6. The CDR3 runs to 16 residues. CDR3 region: CASSEELAGVLDTQYF. The CDR3 bases are TGTGCCAGCAGTGAAGAACTAGCGGGGGTGCTGGATACGCAGTATTTT.